These 22 T cell receptor beta chains were sequenced from one sample in a study of shared T cell receptors in the human thymus. The repertoire was sequenced with immunoSEQ multiplex PCR; TCRdb's copy has only in-frame clones and lacks some. Among approximately 580,000 clones listed, 75% to 85% were seen once. The data also belong to a second study, concerning human thymus T cells.

The sample was thymocytes. The receptors were gathered from a boy in the first two years of life with a congenital heart defect.

A single count supports this clone. V is TRBV4-3 and J is TRBJ1-2, with a tentative D call TRBD1 (5 bases). Per germline, CDR1 LGHNA and CDR2 YSLEER. This CDR3 region has 20 residues. Trimming cost V 1 base and J 10 bases, with 34 bases left between them. This CDR3 is CASSQVGLTMATPFRLDYTF. The CDR3 DNA reads as TGCGCCAGCAGCCAAGTGGGACTAACTATGGCTACACCTTTTCGACTTGACTACACCTTC.

This chain joins TRBV6-1 and TRBJ2-1, with D perhaps matching TRBD1 (6 bases). CDR3 length equals 11 residues. With 4 bases removed from V and 9 bases from J, the gap between germline ends came to 7 bases. The germline gives CDR1 MNHNS, CDR2 SASEGT. CDR3 sequence: CASSGGPEQFF. The CDR3 bases are TGTGCCAGCAGTGGGGGGCCTGAGCAGTTCTTC.

The V gene is TRBV13, the J gene TRBJ2-1; 14 nucleotides match TRBD2. Trimming removed 5 bases from V and 8 bases from J; junction bases left unmatched: 8. Germline CDR1 and CDR2: PRHDT and FYEKMQ (reference sequence). The CDR3 covers 16 residues. CDR3 sequence (DNA): TGTGCCAGCAGCCCCCGGGGACTAGCGGGAGCCCATGAGCAGTTCTTC. Amino acid sequence: CASSPRGLAGAHEQFF.

This chain links TRBV29-1 with TRBJ2-3; 8 bases align to TRBD2. The CDR3 contains 18 residues. CDR1 and CDR2 (germline): SQVTM, ANQGSEA. Unmatched junction bases numbered 17, after V lost 4 bases and J lost 2 bases. DNA of the CDR3: TGCAGCGTTGGTTTGGGCGGCGGTAGCGGGAAGACCACAGATACGCAGTATTTT. Amino acids: CSVGLGGGSGKTTDTQYF.

The chain combines TRBV6-5 with TRBJ2-7, with 8 bases aligning to TRBD2. Germline-derived CDR1 and CDR2 are MNHEY and SVGAGI. CDR3 length: 16 residues. With 0 bases clipped from V and 4 bases from J, the junction kept 8 bases outside the gene matches. The CDR3 bases are TGTGCCAGCAGTTACTCACCGAGTAGCGGGAAATACGAGCAGTACTTC. Protein: CASSYSPSSGKYEQYF.

This chain links TRBV27 with TRBJ2-7, with 13 bases lining up with TRBD2. The V gene's germline CDR1 is MNHEY and CDR2 SMNVEV (reference sequence). This CDR3 is 15 amino acids long. V shed 6 bases and J 7 bases; nucleotides not matched to a gene: 9. This CDR3 is CASRGLAGPSGEQYF. The CDR3 DNA follows: TGTGCCAGCAGGGGACTAGCGGGACCTTCGGGGGAGCAGTACTTC.

The chain couples TRBV6-1 to TRBJ1-2; possible D gene TRBD1, 6 bases. CDR1 MNHNS and CDR2 SASEGT come from the germline V gene. Trimming took off 5 bases at V and 3 bases at J, with 13 bases between the two ends. This CDR3 is 14 amino acids long. The CDR3 region has the DNA TGTGCCAGCAGTACCCCTTCAGGGGACTATGGCTACACCTTC. This translates into CASSTPSGDYGYTF.

The chain employs TRBV27 and TRBJ2-7; perhaps TRBD2 as D (5 bases). The length of the CDR3 is 15 residues. V lost 5 bases, J lost 1 base, and 15 bases lay in between. Germline V gene lookup returns CDR1 MNHEY and CDR2 SMNVEV (reference sequence). CDR3 coding DNA: TGTGCCAGCAGTCCCCGGAGGTCGGGGTCCTACGAGCAGTACTTC. It encodes CASSPRRSGSYEQYF.

This clone was detected only once. The chain carries TRBV6-1 and TRBJ2-7, with TRBD2 as a possible D gene (5 bases). Trimming stripped 7 bases from V and 5 bases from J, with 12 bases between. Germline lookup yields CDR1 MNHNS and CDR2 SASEGT. The CDR3 length is 12 residues. The CDR3 region is CASIKERDEQYF. The CDR3 DNA follows: TGTGCCAGCATTAAGGAGAGGGACGAGCAGTACTTC.

This clone has just a few counts. The CDR3 here is CASSLSDEQFF. The CDR3 DNA is TGTGCCAGCAGCTTGTCCGATGAGCAGTTCTTC. The rearrangement joins TRBV5-6 to TRBJ2-1, with D hard to call. Trimming took 1 base from V and 8 from J, leaving 4 bases between them. The germline CDR1 and CDR2 sequences are SGHDT and YYEEEE. This CDR3 is 11 amino acids long.

The chain recombines TRBV10-2 with TRBJ2-1; the match to TRBD2 covers 10 bases. This CDR3 comprises 15 residues. V trimming: 4 bases; J trimming: 8 bases; junction bases outside the gene matches: 8. CDR1 is WSHSY, CDR2 SAAADI, per germline. CDR3 sequence: CASSGGAGGKDEQFF. CDR3 nucleotides: TGCGCCAGCAGTGGGGGAGCGGGAGGGAAGGATGAGCAGTTCTTC.

The CDR3 sequence is CASSLEGTGYNEQFF. The DNA of the CDR3 is TGTGCCAGCAGCTTAGAAGGGACAGGCTACAATGAGCAGTTCTTC. The chain links TRBV11-2 to TRBJ2-1, with 8 bases matching TRBD1. The V segment lost 0 bases and the J segment 3 bases; nucleotides outside the gene matches: 1. The CDR3 contains 15 residues. Germline CDR1 SGHAT, CDR2 FQNNGV.

The chain uses TRBV30 and TRBJ1-3; D gene uncertain. In germline, CDR1 is GTSNPN, CDR2 SVGIG (reference sequence). The germline V and J ends were trimmed by 0 bases and 4 bases, with 16 bases remaining between them. The CDR3 spans 16 residues. CDR3: CAWSVREGRSGNTIYF. DNA for the CDR3: TGTGCCTGGAGTGTACGGGAAGGGAGATCGGGAAACACCATATATTTT.

CDR3 residues: CASSQDLGLDQPQHF. CDR3 coding DNA: TGCGCCAGCAGCCAAGATCTGGGGCTGGATCAGCCCCAGCATTTT. The chain carries TRBV4-3 and TRBJ1-5, with a possible D match to TRBD1 (5 bases). The length of the CDR3 is 15 residues. Germline-derived CDR1 and CDR2 are LGHNA and YSLEER. Trimming took 0 bases from V and 5 from J, leaving 11 bases between them.

V is TRBV6-1 and J is TRBJ2-7, with TRBD2 identical over 8 bases. Germline V gives CDR1 MNHNS, CDR2 SASEGT. The CDR3 covers 15 residues. With V trimmed by 7 bases and J by 0 bases, 8 bases remained unmatched. This CDR3 is CASTASGPSSYEQYF. The CDR3 DNA follows: TGTGCCAGCACTGCTAGCGGGCCGAGCTCCTACGAGCAGTACTTC.

The CDR3 here is CASSLAWGGTGNQPQHF. The DNA for the CDR3 is TGTGCCAGCAGCTTAGCGTGGGGGGGAACGGGCAATCAGCCCCAGCATTTT. The J gene is TRBJ1-5, the V gene TRBV7-2, with a weak D call TRBD1 (5 bases). V was pared by 0 bases and J by 2 bases, with 14 bases between. Looked up from germline, CDR1 is SGHTA and CDR2 is FQGNSA. This CDR3 has 17 amino acids.

The V gene is TRBV6-1, the J gene TRBJ1-1; D gene unclear. V lost 3 bases, J lost 5 bases, and 13 bases lay in between. This CDR3 has 14 amino acids. CDR1 MNHNS and CDR2 SASEGT come from the germline V gene. CDR3 loop: CASSEEEGFTEAFF. Here the CDR3 DNA reads TGTGCCAGCAGTGAGGAGGAGGGCTTTACTGAAGCTTTCTTT.

The rearrangement uses TRBV27 and TRBJ1-2; the D gene is possibly TRBD1 (6 bases). Germline CDR1 reads MNHEY; CDR2 reads SMNVEV (reference sequence). With 6 bases removed from V and 7 bases from J, the gap between germline ends came to 15 bases. The CDR3 covers 13 residues. CDR3 amino acids: CASSNGTLSGYTF. CDR3 bases: TGTGCCAGCAGCAACGGGACATTGAGTGGCTACACCTTC.

For this clone: Additional DNA sequences in this sample encode the identical CDR3. J is TRBJ1-1 and V is TRBV19; perhaps TRBD1 as D (5 bases). CDR1 and CDR2 (germline): LNHDA, SQIVND (reference sequence). The V and J ends lost 6 bases and 4 bases respectively, with 9 bases between them. CDR3 length equals 12 residues. This chain's CDR3 is CASSPGGTEAFF. The CDR3 DNA sequence: TGTGCCAGTAGCCCCGGGGGCACTGAAGCTTTCTTT.

This clone occurred once. The chain carries TRBV4-2 and TRBJ2-1; D gene ambiguous. This CDR3 has 13 residues. Per the germline V gene, CDR1 is LGHNA and CDR2 is YNFKEQ. The V end lost 0 bases, the J end lost 6 bases, and 6 bases lay between the germline ends. The CDR3 protein is CASSQDGSNEQFF. The CDR3 nucleotides are TGTGCCAGCAGCCAAGACGGGTCCAATGAGCAGTTCTTC.

On this clone: The identical CDR3 is also encoded by other nucleotide sequences in the sample. The genes are TRBV25-1 and TRBJ2-7; a weak D match, TRBD1 (7 bases). With 4 bases removed from V and 7 bases from J, the gap between germline ends came to 14 bases. Per germline, CDR1 MGHDK and CDR2 SYGVNS. The CDR3 covers 13 residues. This CDR3 reads CASSVAGGYEQYF. In DNA form, the CDR3 reads TGTGCCAGCAGTGTAGCAGGGGGGTATGAGCAGTACTTC.

This chain links TRBV4-2 with TRBJ2-6; TRBD1 is a possible D gene (5 bases). The V and J ends lost 4 bases and 0 bases respectively, with 13 bases between them. CDR3 length equals 17 residues. The V gene's germline CDR1 is LGHNA and CDR2 YNFKEQ. The CDR3 is CASSRARASSGANVLTF. In DNA form, the CDR3 reads TGTGCCAGCAGCCGGGCCAGGGCAAGCTCTGGGGCCAACGTCCTGACTTTC.